These 27 T cell receptor beta chains were sequenced from one sample in a study of T cell responses to AZD1222 COVID-19 vaccine. Sequencing used immunoSEQ multiplex PCR; TCRdb keeps in-frame clones, though not all of them. The sample lists some 130,000 clones, roughly 88% occurring once. Source: peripheral blood, taken 28 days after the second AZD1222 dose. The receptor set was obtained from an adult who received the AZD1222 COVID-19 vaccine.

V is TRBV2 and J is TRBJ1-1, with 12 bases fitting TRBD1. V lost 3 bases, J lost 3 bases, and 8 bases stayed unmatched. The CDR3 length is 17 residues. Germline V gene sequence: CDR1 SNHLY, CDR2 FYNNEI. The CDR3 region is CASSDRDRGLVDTEAFF. The CDR3 nucleotides are TGTGCCAGCAGTGATCGGGACAGGGGGCTTGTGGACACTGAAGCTTTCTTT.

This chain joins TRBV14 and TRBJ1-1, with D possibly TRBD1 on 5 matching bases. The V gene's germline CDR1 is SGHDN and CDR2 FVKESK. The CDR3 runs 14 residues. The ends were cut back, 0 bases at V and 8 bases at J, with 13 bases in the middle. Written as DNA, the CDR3 is TGTGCCAGCAGCCAAGATAGGAGGGACCTAGAAGCTTTCTTT. Protein product: CASSQDRRDLEAFF.

V gene TRBV4-3 combines with J gene TRBJ1-5, with D tentatively TRBD1 (6 bases). Trimming shortened V by 0 bases and J by 9 bases, and 12 bases separated the two germline ends. This CDR3 is built from 14 residues. CDR1 is LGHNA, CDR2 YSLEER, per germline. The DNA of the CDR3 is TGCGCCAGCAGCCAAGAAGCAGGGGAGTTGCCCCAGCATTTT. As protein: CASSQEAGELPQHF.

The chain is built from TRBV3-1 (or the pseudogene TRBV3-2) and TRBJ1-2; D remains unclear. Trimming pared 2 bases from V and 8 bases from J, leaving 9 bases between. CDR3 length equals 12 residues. Germline CDR1 LGHDT, CDR2 YNNKEL (reference sequence). CDR3 bases: TGTGCCAGCAGCCAACGTGCTGCCGGCTACACCTTC. It translates to CASSQRAAGYTF.

This rearrangement joins TRBV5-5 to TRBJ1-6; D unresolved. The length of the CDR3 is 13 residues. From germline, CDR1 is SGHKS and CDR2 YYEKEE (reference sequence). Trimming left V 1 base short and J 6 bases short, with 5 bases between. Written as DNA, the CDR3 is TGTGCCAGCAGCTTGATGCGTAATTCACCCCTCCACTTT. This encodes CASSLMRNSPLHF.

In DNA form, the CDR3 reads TGCGCCGGCGACAGGGCCTCTTACTCTGGGGCCAACGTCCTGACTTTC. Amino acid sequence: CAGDRASYSGANVLTF. V is TRBV10-1 and J is TRBJ2-6; 7 bases line up with TRBD1. This CDR3 is built from 16 residues. Trimming cost V 11 bases and J 0 bases; bases outside gene matches: 10. Germline V gene lookup returns CDR1 WNHNN and CDR2 SYGVQD (reference sequence).

The gene calls are TRBV6-5 and TRBJ1-2; 7 bases line up with TRBD1. Germline V CDR1 and CDR2: MNHEY, SVGAGI. V was clipped by 8 bases and J by 3 bases; unmatched bases: 3. CDR3 length: 12 residues. In DNA form, the CDR3 reads TGTGCCAGCGGGGACAGCGACTATGGCTACACCTTC. Amino acid sequence: CASGDSDYGYTF.

In its sample, this clone was seen once. The V and J genes are TRBV6-1 and TRBJ2-1, with no clear D. V was shortened by 2 bases and J by 3 bases, with 2 bases between the two germline ends. The CDR3 has 12 residues. Germline V gene sequence: CDR1 MNHNS, CDR2 SASEGT. The CDR3: CASSEFYNEQFF. CDR3 DNA sequence: TGTGCCAGCAGTGAATTCTACAATGAGCAGTTCTTC.

V usage is TRBV7-9 and J usage is TRBJ2-5, with 11 bases fitting TRBD2. Trimming cost V 10 bases and J 5 bases; bases outside gene matches: 9. Per germline, CDR1 SEHNR and CDR2 FQNEAQ (reference sequence). The CDR3 has 14 residues. CDR3 residues: CAKVAGGPSETQYF. The CDR3, as DNA: TGTGCCAAAGTAGCGGGAGGGCCGTCCGAGACCCAGTACTTC.

The chain uses TRBV27 and TRBJ2-1; 10 bases line up with TRBD2. The V segment lost 2 bases and the J segment 9 bases; nucleotides outside the gene matches: 13. The length of the CDR3 is 17 residues. Germline CDR1 and CDR2: MNHEY and SMNVEV (reference sequence). This chain's CDR3 is CASSLTRGAGGPREQFF. The CDR3 DNA reads as TGTGCCAGCAGTTTAACTCGGGGAGCGGGAGGGCCGCGTGAGCAGTTCTTC.

The J gene is TRBJ2-4, the V gene TRBV4-3; TRBD2 might be the D (5 bases). V lost 0 bases to trimming and J lost 7 bases, with 10 bases between them. The CDR3 extends over 14 amino acids. Per germline, CDR1 LGHNA and CDR2 YSLEER. The chain's CDR3 is CASSQDRGGNIQYF. CDR3 DNA sequence: TGCGCCAGCAGCCAAGACCGGGGTGGGAACATTCAGTACTTC.

This clone was picked up one time. The rearrangement links TRBV27 to TRBJ1-6; no definite D call. V was trimmed by 6 bases and J by 0 bases, leaving 3 bases between them. Germline-derived CDR1 and CDR2 are MNHEY and SMNVEV (reference sequence). The length of the CDR3 is 13 residues. The CDR3 nucleotides read TGTGCCAGCAGAAACTCCTATAATTCACCCCTCCACTTT. As protein: CASRNSYNSPLHF.

This clone occurred once. The genes are TRBV4-1 and TRBJ2-5, with D possibly TRBD2 on 5 matching bases. The V gene lost 3 bases and the J gene lost 5 bases, with 16 bases spanning the gap. This CDR3 has 15 residues. Germline V gene sequence: CDR1 MGHRA, CDR2 YSYEKL. In DNA, the CDR3 is TGCGCCAGCAGCCAGACGGGATTCGGGGTTGAGACCCAGTACTTC. Protein sequence: CASSQTGFGVETQYF.

The chain combines TRBV21-1 with TRBJ2-1; TRBD2, the table's D call, lacks a check against the DNA. TRBV21-1 is termed a pseudogene. CDR3 length: 15 amino acids. CDR3 residues: CASSLIGGREGEQFF. The CDR3 DNA follows: TGTGCCAGCAGCCTAATCGGCGGGAGGGAAGGTGAGCAGTTCTTC.

The CDR3 nucleotides are TGTGCCAGCAGCCACACAGGGGGAGGGGCCAATCAGCCCCAGCATTTT. As protein: CASSHTGGGANQPQHF. The chain joins TRBV16 to TRBJ1-5, with 8 bases aligning to TRBD1. CDR1 and CDR2 (germline): KGHSY, FQNENV. V dropped 3 bases and J dropped 3; count of bases not matched to a gene: 7. The CDR3 has 16 amino acids.

Concerning this clone itself: The sample carries other DNA sequences with the same CDR3. V usage is TRBV3-1 (or the pseudogene TRBV3-2) and J usage is TRBJ2-1; 9 bases fit TRBD2. The length of the CDR3 is 15 residues. V was clipped by 4 bases and J by 2 bases; unmatched bases: 3. CDR1 is LGHDT and CDR2 is YNNKEL in the germline V gene (reference sequence). CDR3 sequence (DNA): TGTGCCAGCAGCCCGACTAGCGGAGCCTACAATGAGCAGTTCTTC. Encoded protein: CASSPTSGAYNEQFF.

The rearrangement links TRBV18 to TRBJ2-5; D possibly matches TRBD1 or TRBD2 (5 bases each). The CDR3 consists of 15 residues. Germline lookup yields CDR1 KGHSH and CDR2 LQKENI. V was cut by 0 bases and J by 0 bases, with 8 bases left in between. The CDR3 loop reads CASSPPQGDQETQYF. The DNA of the CDR3 is TGTGCCAGCTCACCACCGCAGGGAGACCAAGAGACCCAGTACTTC.

J is TRBJ2-5 and V is TRBV7-8, with 11 bases aligning to TRBD2. The CDR3 has 15 residues. CDR1 and CDR2 (germline): SGHVS, FQNEAQ. Trimming removed 4 bases from V and 5 bases from J; junction bases left unmatched: 6. The CDR3 DNA is TGTGCCAGCAGCTCCCTAGCGGGGGGTTCTGAGACCCAGTACTTC. Its protein product is CASSSLAGGSETQYF.

This clone appeared once. This chain uses TRBV5-1 with TRBJ1-1; 10 positions match TRBD1. CDR3 length equals 14 residues. V dropped 4 bases and J dropped 11; count of bases not matched to a gene: 11. The germline V gene encodes CDR1 SGHRS and CDR2 YFSETQ. The CDR3 loop is CASSPQGDRGFAFF. CDR3 DNA sequence: TGCGCCAGCAGCCCTCAGGGGGACAGGGGATTTGCTTTCTTT.

In the case of this clone: Other DNA sequences in the same sample also yield this CDR3. This chain joins TRBV30 and TRBJ1-4; TRBD1 might be the D (6 bases). Trimming shortened V by 0 bases and J by 8 bases, and 10 bases separated the two germline ends. CDR3 length equals 13 residues. The germline gives CDR1 GTSNPN, CDR2 SVGIG (reference sequence). This CDR3 reads CAWSVQGGEKLFF. CDR3 in DNA: TGTGCCTGGAGTGTACAGGGTGGGGAAAAACTGTTTTTT.

This clone has a single count. CDR3 loop: CASSEQGTGSLEQYF. DNA of the CDR3: TGTGCCAGCAGTGAACAGGGGACAGGCTCGCTCGAGCAGTACTTC. The chain couples TRBV6-1 to TRBJ2-7, with 8 positions matching TRBD1. Germline loops: CDR1 MNHNS, CDR2 SASEGT. V shed 2 bases, J shed 6 bases, and the junction held 9 bases outside the gene matches. This CDR3 is 15 amino acids long.

The chain couples TRBV3-1 (or the pseudogene TRBV3-2) to TRBJ2-7; weak D call: TRBD2 (6 bases). V was trimmed by 4 bases and J by 10 bases, leaving 14 bases between them. The CDR3 contains 12 residues. Germline CDR1 is LGHDT and CDR2 is YNNKEL (reference sequence). In nucleotides, the CDR3 is TGTGCCAGCAGCCCCCTGAGAGGACTACAGTACTTC. Encoded protein: CASSPLRGLQYF.

This clone has just one count. The chain recombines TRBV10-3 with TRBJ1-1; 8 bases line up with TRBD1. Germline V lookup: CDR1 ENHRY, CDR2 SYGVKD. V lost 11 bases to trimming and J lost 4 bases; unmatched junction nucleotides: 9. The CDR3 runs 13 residues. The CDR3 protein is CAADRGSGTEAFF. DNA of the CDR3: TGTGCCGCCGACAGGGGATCGGGCACTGAAGCTTTCTTT.

The chain couples TRBV24-1 to TRBJ2-5; D is unclear. Germline loops: CDR1 KGHDR, CDR2 SFDVKD. The CDR3 contains 15 residues. Trimming removed 2 bases at V and 2 bases at J, with 11 bases between. The CDR3 here is CATSDSRRSQETQYF. In nucleotides, the CDR3 is TGTGCCACCAGTGATTCTAGAAGATCTCAAGAGACCCAGTACTTC.

The V gene is TRBV6-4, the J gene TRBJ2-1, with TRBD2 matching over 8 bases. Germline V lookup: CDR1 MRHNA, CDR2 SNTAGT. The CDR3 contains 16 residues. The V segment lost 4 bases and the J segment 8 bases; nucleotides outside the gene matches: 13. DNA of the CDR3: TGTGCCAGCAGTGTGGGGGGGACTAGTGTTATCGATGAGCAGTTCTTC. Amino acids: CASSVGGTSVIDEQFF.

This clone qualifies as hyperexpanded. V is TRBV7-8 and J is TRBJ1-3, with TRBD1 matching 8 bases. The V gene end was trimmed by 0 bases and the J gene end by 3 bases; junction bases not matched to a gene: 4. The CDR3 is 16 residues long. The germline V gene has CDR1 SGHVS and CDR2 FQNEAQ. The CDR3 region has the DNA TGTGCCAGCAGCTTAGCTCCAGGGGGCAGTGGAAACACCATATATTTT. Translated: CASSLAPGGSGNTIYF. The full variable domain, completed using reference TRBV7-8 and TRBJ1-3, is GAGVSQSPRYKVAKRGQDVALRCDPISGHVSLFWYQQALGQGPEFLTYFQNEAQLDKSGLPSDRFFAERPEGSVSTLKIQRTQQEDSAVYLCASSLAPGGSGNTIYFGEGSWLTVV.

The rearrangement uses TRBV27 and TRBJ1-2; D may be TRBD1 (5 bases). Trimming cost V 0 bases and J 5 bases, with 13 bases left between them. The germline gives CDR1 MNHEY, CDR2 SMNVEV (reference sequence). The CDR3 is 15 amino acids. CDR3: CASSLSTQGVYGYTF. In DNA form, the CDR3 reads TGTGCCAGCAGTTTATCCACCCAGGGAGTGTATGGCTACACCTTC.